A single sample gave rise to the 32 T cell receptor beta chains below, sequenced in a study of T cell responses to AZD1222 COVID-19 vaccine. This table comes from immunoSEQ multiplex PCR, and its TCRdb copy is limited to in-frame clones, with some not included. The data contain some 130,000 clones, around 84% of them seen just once; the ten biggest clones take up around 22%. Sequenced material: peripheral blood, taken on day 0 of AZD1222 vaccination. The receptors were gathered from an adult in good health.

CDR3 amino acids: CASSTDRASGEAFF. Here the CDR3 DNA reads TGTGCCAGCTCAACCGACAGGGCCTCCGGTGAAGCTTTCTTT. The chain joins TRBV18 to TRBJ1-1, with 7 positions matching TRBD1. V shed 5 bases, J shed 7 bases, and the junction held 10 bases outside the gene matches. Looked up from germline, CDR1 is KGHSH and CDR2 is LQKENI. This CDR3 is 14 amino acids long.

In DNA, the CDR3 is TGTGCCAGCAGCTTCGGACAGGGGGGTACCTACGAGCAGTACTTC. This encodes CASSFGQGGTYEQYF. The chain joins TRBV7-3 to TRBJ2-7; 10 bases match TRBD1. The V and J ends lost 3 bases and 2 bases, in that order; junction bases with no gene match: 4. CDR3 length: 15 amino acids. The germline V gene has CDR1 SGHTA and CDR2 FQGTGA. Using reference TRBV7-3 and TRBJ2-7 for the parts outside the CDR3, the full variable domain is GAGVSQTPSNKVTEKGKYVELRCDPISGHTALYWYRQSLGQGPEFLIYFQGTGAADDSGLPNDRFFAVRPEGSVSTLKIQRTERGDSAVYLCASSFGQGGTYEQYFGPGTRLTVT.

V gene TRBV11-2 combines with J gene TRBJ2-7, with D perhaps matching TRBD2 (5 bases). There are 14 residues in the CDR3. Trimming took 1 base from V and 7 from J, leaving 14 bases between them. Germline V CDR1 and CDR2: SGHAT, FQNNGV. CDR3 in DNA: TGTGCCAGCAGCTTAGCCGGGGTTGGAAGGGAGCAGTACTTC. Its protein is CASSLAGVGREQYF.

This clone was seen more than once but under ten times. The chain combines TRBV5-1 with TRBJ2-1; 7 nucleotides agree with TRBD1. Trimming removed 9 bases from V and 5 bases from J; junction bases left unmatched: 11. The CDR3 runs 14 residues. The V gene's germline CDR1 is SGHRS and CDR2 YFSETQ. CDR3 amino acids: CATRVSTGNNEQFF. The CDR3 DNA follows: TGCGCCACCAGGGTCTCGACAGGGAACAATGAGCAGTTCTTC.

The CDR3 loop reads CASSLAGFEKTEAFF. The DNA of the CDR3 is TGTGCCAGCAGCTTAGCTGGGTTCGAAAAAACTGAAGCTTTCTTT. The rearrangement uses TRBV7-9 and TRBJ1-1, with no clear D. CDR1 is SEHNR and CDR2 is FQNEAQ in the germline V gene (reference sequence). V lost 0 bases and J lost 5, with 13 bases in between. The CDR3 is 15 residues long.

The chain is built from TRBV6-2 or TRBV6-3 and TRBJ1-1; 8 bases match TRBD1. The CDR3 sequence is 16 residues long. V was clipped by 5 bases and J by 2 bases; unmatched bases: 10. Germline lookup yields CDR1 MNHEY and CDR2 SVGEGT. CDR3 loop: CASSPWTGNKNTEAFF. As DNA, the CDR3 is TGTGCCAGCAGTCCCTGGACAGGGAACAAAAACACTGAAGCTTTCTTT.

This chain links TRBV7-2 with TRBJ2-7; TRBD2 matches at 7 bases. Germline-derived CDR1 and CDR2 are SGHTA and FQGNSA. The CDR3 is 13 amino acids. V lost 6 bases, J lost 6 bases, and 8 bases stayed unmatched. The CDR3 spells CASSPRPGGEQYF. The CDR3 coding sequence is TGTGCCAGCAGTCCCCGACCGGGGGGCGAGCAGTACTTC.

The rearrangement uses TRBV27 and TRBJ2-7; TRBD2 aligns across 9 bases. This CDR3 has 16 amino acids. The V and J ends lost 0 bases and 5 bases, in that order; junction bases with no gene match: 8. In germline, CDR1 is MNHEY, CDR2 SMNVEV (reference sequence). The CDR3 nucleotides are TGTGCCAGCAGTTTATCGACCAGCGGGGGGATAGACGAGCAGTACTTC. The encoded protein is CASSLSTSGGIDEQYF.

The chain is built from TRBV7-6 and TRBJ1-4; 7 bases are a match to TRBD1. V gave up 3 bases and J gave up 7 bases; unmatched junction bases: 2. The CDR3 totals 13 residues. The germline gives CDR1 SGHVS, CDR2 FNYEAQ. Here the CDR3 DNA reads TGTGCCAGCAGCTTGGGGACAGTTGAAAAACTGTTTTTT. Its translation is CASSLGTVEKLFF. The entire variable domain, with the rest obtained from reference TRBV7-6 and TRBJ1-4, is as follows: GAGVSQSPRYKVTKRGQDVALRCDPISGHVSLYWYRQALGQGPEFLTYFNYEAQQDKSGLPNDRFSAERPEGSISTLTIQRTEQRDSAMYRCASSLGTVEKLFFGSGTQLSVL.

The rearrangement uses TRBV10-3 and TRBJ1-5, with a possible D match to TRBD1 (6 bases). Germline V gene data show CDR1 as ENHRY and CDR2 as SYGVKD. Trimming removed 5 bases from V and 4 bases from J, with 12 bases in between. This CDR3 spans 14 amino acids. DNA of the CDR3: TGTGCCATCAGTCAGGGGAACCCGAATCAGCCCCAGCATTTT. As protein: CAISQGNPNQPQHF.

The genes are TRBV11-2 and TRBJ2-7, with 7 bases lining up with TRBD1. Per the germline V gene, CDR1 is SGHAT and CDR2 is FQNNGV. The J segment lost 2 bases and the V segment lost 2 bases, leaving 3 bases of the junction unmatched. The CDR3 runs 14 residues. CDR3 loop: CASSLSTGAYEQYF. The CDR3, as DNA: TGTGCCAGCAGCTTATCTACAGGGGCCTACGAGCAGTACTTC.

The chain recombines TRBV7-9 with TRBJ1-2, with a tentative D call TRBD1 (5 bases). From germline, CDR1 is SEHNR and CDR2 FQNEAQ (reference sequence). The CDR3 extends over 14 amino acids. V lost 2 bases and J lost 1, with 8 bases in between. The CDR3 sequence is CASSLHDSNYGYTF. DNA of the CDR3: TGTGCCAGCAGCTTACACGACAGTAACTATGGCTACACCTTC. Variable domain in full (rest from reference TRBV7-9 and TRBJ1-2): DTGVSQNPRHKITKRGQNVTFRCDPISEHNRLYWYRQTLGQGPEFLTYFQNEAQLEKSRLLSDRFSAERPKGSFSTLEIQRTEQGDSAMYLCASSLHDSNYGYTFGSGTRLTVV.

The chain uses TRBV4-3 and TRBJ1-2; TRBD1 is a possible D gene (5 bases). Germline V gene lookup returns CDR1 LGHNA and CDR2 YSLEER. The V end lost 0 bases, the J end lost 6 bases, and 8 bases lay between the germline ends. The CDR3 has 13 amino acids. The CDR3 coding sequence is TGCGCCAGCAGCCAAGATAGAGGGGATGGCTACACCTTC. As protein: CASSQDRGDGYTF.

This clone was seen only once. V gene TRBV5-1 combines with J gene TRBJ2-7; 7 bases map to TRBD1. The length of the CDR3 is 12 residues. Germline CDR1 is SGHRS and CDR2 is YFSETQ. This CDR3 is CASGQVGYEQYF. The CDR3 DNA sequence: TGCGCAAGCGGACAGGTGGGCTACGAGCAGTACTTC.

The DNA of the CDR3 is TGTGCCAGCAGCCTTCAGAGAGAGACCCAGTACTTC. Translated: CASSLQRETQYF. The chain is built from TRBV3-1 (or the pseudogene TRBV3-2) and TRBJ2-5; D not resolved. The CDR3 has 12 residues. Per germline, CDR1 LGHDT and CDR2 YNNKEL (reference sequence). Between the trimmed V and J ends, which lost 4 bases and 4 bases, there was a span of 7 bases.

The chain recombines TRBV7-2 with TRBJ2-7; no clear D gene. There are 15 residues in the CDR3. Trimming removed 2 bases from V and 3 bases from J, with 14 bases in between. Germline V gives CDR1 SGHTA, CDR2 FQGNSA. The CDR3 reads CASSLSGQLLYEQYF. CDR3 in DNA: TGTGCCAGCAGCTTATCGGGTCAACTACTCTACGAGCAGTACTTC.

This rearrangement joins TRBV12-3 or TRBV12-4 to TRBJ1-2; weak D call: TRBD1 (6 bases). The CDR3 extends over 13 amino acids. Trimming left V 4 bases short and J 1 base short, with 7 bases between. The CDR3 sequence is CASSYRVNYGYTF. CDR3 DNA: TGTGCCAGCAGTTACAGGGTTAACTATGGCTACACCTTC.

V and J are TRBV7-9 and TRBJ1-5; a weak D match, TRBD1 (5 bases). This CDR3 spans 15 amino acids. Deletions cut 3 bases from V and 6 bases from J, with 15 bases between. CDR1 SEHNR and CDR2 FQNEAQ come from the germline V gene (reference sequence). Written as DNA, the CDR3 is TGTGCCAGCAGCTTGGGGTCAGGGATCAGTCAGCCCCAGCATTTT. Protein sequence: CASSLGSGISQPQHF.

This clone has only one observation. The chain recombines TRBV9 with TRBJ1-1, with 8 bases identical to TRBD1. The CDR3 consists of 15 residues. V shed 3 bases and J 3 bases; nucleotides not matched to a gene: 7. Germline V gene lookup returns CDR1 SGDLS and CDR2 YYNGEE. The CDR3 nucleotides read TGTGCCAGCAGCGACCAACAGGGGGATTACACTGAAGCTTTCTTT. This gives the protein CASSDQQGDYTEAFF.

J is TRBJ2-2 and V is TRBV6-1; D may be TRBD1 (6 bases). From germline, CDR1 is MNHNS and CDR2 SASEGT. This CDR3 spans 16 amino acids. V was pared by 0 bases and J by 3 bases, with 11 bases between. The CDR3 is CASSEALRQDTGELFF. CDR3 DNA sequence: TGTGCCAGCAGTGAAGCTTTACGACAGGACACCGGGGAGCTGTTTTTT.

V is TRBV6-5 and J is TRBJ1-6; D is unclear. CDR1 and CDR2 (germline): MNHEY, SVGAGI. V was clipped by 2 bases and J by 8 bases, with 13 bases between them. There are 15 residues in the CDR3. The CDR3, as DNA: TGTGCCAGCAGTTACAGTGGGCGGGTGGATTCACCCCTCCACTTT. Amino acid sequence: CASSYSGRVDSPLHF.

V and J are TRBV27 and TRBJ1-2, with D unresolved. Trimming took off 2 bases at V and 2 bases at J, with 9 bases between the two ends. Germline CDR1 reads MNHEY; CDR2 reads SMNVEV (reference sequence). The CDR3 runs 14 residues. CDR3 DNA: TGTGCCAGCAGTTTAATTCCAGACAACTATGGCTACACCTTC. This translates into CASSLIPDNYGYTF.

The chain joins TRBV12-3 or TRBV12-4 to TRBJ2-3; unclear D gene. V shed 6 bases and J shed 2 bases, with 3 bases lying between them. The CDR3 runs 11 residues. The CDR3 reads CASSYTDTQYF. The CDR3 region has the DNA TGTGCCAGCAGCTACACAGATACGCAGTATTTT.

V gene TRBV18 combines with J gene TRBJ1-2; D gene ambiguous. The CDR3 consists of 14 residues. With 0 bases removed from V and 2 bases from J, the gap between germline ends came to 7 bases. Germline loops: CDR1 KGHSH, CDR2 LQKENI. The CDR3 sequence is CASSPPGYNYGYTF. CDR3 nucleotides: TGTGCCAGCTCACCACCGGGATACAACTATGGCTACACCTTC.

The V gene is TRBV6-5, the J gene TRBJ2-7; a possible D gene is TRBD1 (5 bases). V was trimmed by 0 bases and J by 3 bases, leaving 9 bases between them. The CDR3 runs to 14 residues. Germline values: CDR1 MNHEY, CDR2 SVGAGI. CDR3 residues: CASSYSDTHYEQYF. CDR3 coding DNA: TGTGCCAGCAGTTACTCGGACACCCACTACGAGCAGTACTTC.

This rearrangement joins TRBV11-2 to TRBJ2-3; weak D call: TRBD1 (5 bases). Germline-derived CDR1 and CDR2 are SGHAT and FQNNGV. The CDR3 contains 15 residues. Trimming removed 3 bases from V and 0 bases from J, with 10 bases in between. CDR3 in amino acids: CASSFRGASTDTQYF. The CDR3 nucleotides read TGTGCCAGCAGCTTCCGTGGGGCTAGCACAGATACGCAGTATTTT.

This chain joins TRBV30 and TRBJ1-1; D unresolved. V lost 5 bases, J lost 4 bases, and 23 bases lay in between. The CDR3 length is 16 residues. The germline CDR1 and CDR2 sequences are GTSNPN and SVGIG (reference sequence). Here the CDR3 reads CAWAAALGFWGTEAFF. In nucleotides, the CDR3 is TGTGCCTGGGCCGCAGCCTTAGGGTTTTGGGGCACTGAAGCTTTCTTT. The full variable domain, in which reference TRBV30 and TRBJ1-1 provide the parts outside the CDR3, is SQTIHQWPATLVQPVGSPLSLECTVEGTSNPNLYWYRQAAGRGLQLLFYSVGIGQISSEVPQNLSASRPQDRQFILSSKKLLLSDSGFYLCAWAAALGFWGTEAFFGQGTRLTVV.

In its sample, this clone was seen once. The chain is built from TRBV19 and TRBJ1-2, with 7 bases that match TRBD1. V was pared by 3 bases and J by 4 bases, with 20 bases of the junction left unmatched. The V gene's germline CDR1 is LNHDA and CDR2 SQIVND (reference sequence). The CDR3 runs to 19 residues. This CDR3 reads CASSIPSRTGNLRGYGYTF. CDR3 in DNA: TGTGCCAGTAGTATTCCGTCCAGGACAGGAAACCTCAGGGGCTATGGCTACACCTTC.

The chain combines TRBV18 with TRBJ1-2; TRBD1 is a possible D gene (5 bases). The germline CDR1 and CDR2 sequences are KGHSH and LQKENI. The V end lost 4 bases, the J end lost 4 bases, and 13 bases lay between the germline ends. This CDR3 is built from 14 residues. CDR3 in DNA: TGTGCCAGCTCACTAGGGGACGAGCTCTATGGCTACACCTTC. It is translated as CASSLGDELYGYTF. The entire variable domain, with the rest obtained from reference TRBV18 and TRBJ1-2, is as follows: NAGVMQNPRHLVRRRGQEARLRCSPMKGHSHVYWYRQLPEEGLKFMVYLQKENIIDESGMPKERFSAEFPKEGPSILRIQQVVRGDSAAYFCASSLGDELYGYTFGSGTRLTVV.

The CDR3 DNA follows: TGCGCCAGCAGCTTGAGGGACGACAGCACCTACGAGCAGTACTTC. Protein sequence: CASSLRDDSTYEQYF. This chain connects TRBV5-1 to TRBJ2-7; D is perhaps TRBD1 or TRBD2 (5 bases each). V was trimmed by 1 base and J by 2 bases, leaving 13 bases between them. The germline V gene has CDR1 SGHRS and CDR2 YFSETQ. CDR3 length equals 15 residues.

The chain has TRBV7-8 and TRBJ2-7; weak D call: TRBD2 (5 bases). The V gene lost 2 bases and the J gene lost 2 bases, with 10 bases spanning the gap. The CDR3 has 14 residues. Germline V gene lookup returns CDR1 SGHVS and CDR2 FQNEAQ. The CDR3 spells CASSLWERTYEQYF. For the CDR3, the DNA is TGTGCCAGCAGCTTATGGGAGCGAACCTACGAGCAGTACTTC. Drawing the rest from reference TRBV7-8 and TRBJ2-7, the complete variable domain is GAGVSQSPRYKVAKRGQDVALRCDPISGHVSLFWYQQALGQGPEFLTYFQNEAQLDKSGLPSDRFFAERPEGSVSTLKIQRTQQEDSAVYLCASSLWERTYEQYFGPGTRLTVT.

This chain connects TRBV6-5 to TRBJ2-7; TRBD1 matches 7 bases. The trim removed 11 bases at V and 3 bases at J, leaving 13 bases unmatched. Per the germline V gene, CDR1 is MNHEY and CDR2 is SVGAGI. The CDR3 covers 14 residues. The chain's CDR3 is CAASTGAFGYEQYF. In DNA form, the CDR3 reads TGTGCCGCATCCACAGGGGCCTTCGGCTACGAGCAGTACTTC.